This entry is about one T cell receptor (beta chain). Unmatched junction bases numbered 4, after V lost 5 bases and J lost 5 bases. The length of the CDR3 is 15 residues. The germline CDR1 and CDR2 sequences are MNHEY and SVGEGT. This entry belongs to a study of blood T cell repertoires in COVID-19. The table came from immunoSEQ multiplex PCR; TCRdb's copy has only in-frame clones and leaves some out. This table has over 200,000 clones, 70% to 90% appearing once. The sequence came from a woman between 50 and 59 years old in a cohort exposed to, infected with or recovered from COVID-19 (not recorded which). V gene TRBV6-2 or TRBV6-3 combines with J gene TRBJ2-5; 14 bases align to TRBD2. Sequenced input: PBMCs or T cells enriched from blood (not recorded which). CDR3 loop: CASSEGLAGVETQYF. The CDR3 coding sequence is TGTGCCAGCAGTGAGGGACTAGCGGGGGTTGAGACCCAGTACTTC.